Many counts were recorded for the clone carrying this T cell receptor (beta chain). The data originate from a study of response to subunit inactivated influenza vaccine. From the RT-PCR reads, TCRdb called clonotypes with MiXCR, one entry per CDR3 protein. The profile covers around 300,000 distinct CDR3 sequences, with roughly 22% appearing a single time and about 9.3% taken by the ten largest. Germline V gene sequence: CDR1 KGHSH, CDR2 LQKENI. Trimming removed 6 bases from V and 2 bases from J, with 10 bases in between. The CDR3 sequence is 13 residues long. The sequence was obtained from a man between 50 and 75 years old who received an inactivated influenza vaccine. Specimen: PBMCs from blood, collected about 20 months after vaccination. V and J are TRBV18 and TRBJ1-1; possible D gene TRBD1, 5 bases. CDR3 residues: CASSRGHNTEAFF. DNA for the CDR3: TGTGCCAGCTCTCGAGGACATAACACTGAAGCTTTCTTT.